The present T cell receptor beta chain was sequenced within a study of cytomegalovirus exposure and HLA in healthy donors. Across the whole study: Membership in the Caucasian-associated ancestry cluster was found for about four fifths of approximately 400 genotyped donors.

CDR3 length: 15 residues. Germline lookup yields CDR1 GTSNPN and CDR2 SVGIG (reference sequence). The trim removed 3 bases at V and 4 bases at J, leaving 9 bases unmatched. Primers for the PCR totalled 60 Vbeta and 13 Jbeta. TCRdb keeps only in-frame clones here, not all; method: immunoSEQ multiplex PCR. This table lists some 110,000 clones. Those who donated were healthy bone marrow donors. Sequencing used PBMCs. The chain joins TRBV30 to TRBJ1-5; 7 bases match TRBD1. The receptor was derived from a man aged 25-40 years in good health and CMV-seronegative. CDR3 in DNA: TGTGCCTGGAGCGGAGAGGGACAGAAAAATCAGCCCCAGCATTTT. It specifies CAWSGEGQKNQPQHF.